The TCR beta chain described here comes from a study of blood T cells in healthy people across ages. Alongside a J-beta primer mix, a sample-barcoded 5' primer served in a second PCR lasting roughly 6 to 11 cycles. TCRdb passed the 5' RACE reads through MiXCR, listing each CDR3 protein once. The sample contains roughly 2 million distinct CDR3 sequences, approximately 50% of which appear only once. The donors, healthy Caucasians from Russia, were aged roughly 6 to 90. Findings of the study overall: Age advanced and TCR beta diversity per million T cells fell, roughly linearly.

This clonotype was seen repeatedly, ten times or more. Its antigen is as yet unknown. CDR3 length: 13 residues. The germline V gene has CDR1 SQVTM and CDR2 ANQGSEA. V was trimmed by 5 bases and J by 0 bases, leaving 5 bases between them. This rearrangement joins TRBV29-1 to TRBJ2-6; no clear D gene. The sample taken for sequencing was blood. The clonotype originates from a woman aged 35 to 49 in good health. Here the CDR3 DNA reads TGCAGCGTTTCAAGCTCTGGGGCCAACGTCCTGACTTTC. Translated: CSVSSSGANVLTF.